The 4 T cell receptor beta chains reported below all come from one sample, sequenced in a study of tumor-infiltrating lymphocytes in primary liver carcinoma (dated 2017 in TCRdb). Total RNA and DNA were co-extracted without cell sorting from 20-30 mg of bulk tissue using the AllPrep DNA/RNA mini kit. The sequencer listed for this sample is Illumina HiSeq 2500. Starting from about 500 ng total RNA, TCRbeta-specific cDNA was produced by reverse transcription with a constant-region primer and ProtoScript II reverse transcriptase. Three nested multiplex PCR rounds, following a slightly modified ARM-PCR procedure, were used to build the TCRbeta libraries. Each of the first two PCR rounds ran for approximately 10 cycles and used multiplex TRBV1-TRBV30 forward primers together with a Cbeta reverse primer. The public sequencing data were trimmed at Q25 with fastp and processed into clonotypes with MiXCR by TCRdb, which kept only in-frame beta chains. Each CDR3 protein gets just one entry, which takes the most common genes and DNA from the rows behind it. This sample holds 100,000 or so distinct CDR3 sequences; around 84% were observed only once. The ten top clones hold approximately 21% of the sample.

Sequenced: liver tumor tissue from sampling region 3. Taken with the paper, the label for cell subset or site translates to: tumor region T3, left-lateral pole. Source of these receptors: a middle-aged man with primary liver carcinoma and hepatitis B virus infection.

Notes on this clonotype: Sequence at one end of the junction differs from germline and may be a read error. CDR3 nucleotide sequence: TGTGTCAGCACTCTCATACAGGGGAGGGGGACTGAAGCTTTCTTT. Translated, it gives CVSTLIQGRGTEAFF. The rearrangement links TRBV6-2 or TRBV6-3 to TRBJ1-1, with 7 bases lining up with TRBD1. The V gene's germline CDR1 is MNHEY and CDR2 SVGEGT. This CDR3 region has 15 residues.

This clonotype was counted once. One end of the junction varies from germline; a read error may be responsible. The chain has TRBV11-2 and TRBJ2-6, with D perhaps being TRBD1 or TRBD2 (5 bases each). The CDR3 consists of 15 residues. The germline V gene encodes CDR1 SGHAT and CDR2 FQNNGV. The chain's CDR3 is CATQRPRSGANVLSF. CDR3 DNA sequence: TGCGCCACCCAGCGGCCGCGTTCTGGGGCCAACGTCTTGAGTTTC.

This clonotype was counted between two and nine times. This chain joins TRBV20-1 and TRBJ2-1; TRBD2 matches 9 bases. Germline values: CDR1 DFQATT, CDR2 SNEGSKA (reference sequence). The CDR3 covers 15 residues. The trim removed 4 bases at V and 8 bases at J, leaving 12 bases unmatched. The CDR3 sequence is CSATPLAGVFYEQFF. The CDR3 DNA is TGCAGTGCTACTCCATTAGCGGGAGTATTCTATGAGCAGTTCTTC.

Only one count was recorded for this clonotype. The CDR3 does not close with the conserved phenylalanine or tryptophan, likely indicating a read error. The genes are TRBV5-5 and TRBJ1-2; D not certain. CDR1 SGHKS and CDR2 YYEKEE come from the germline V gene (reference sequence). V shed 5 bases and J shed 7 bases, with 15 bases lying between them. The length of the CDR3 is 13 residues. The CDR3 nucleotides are TGTGCCAGCAGGGTGCCGGAACCTTCTGGCTACACCATC. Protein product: CASRVPEPSGYTI.